This T cell receptor (beta chain) was found in a study of cytotoxic CD8 clonotypes in ibrutinib-treated CLL. Study-level information: The subjects consisted of ten to twelve relapsed/refractory and roughly 15 treatment-naive individuals, with 17 IGHV unmutated.

Target depth was 1 in 200,000 to 1 in 1 million T cells, about 10x per clonotype. The method was immunoSEQ multiplex PCR; TCRdb's version includes in-frame clones alone and lacks a portion of them. Found here are about 50,000 clones, 57% of them singletons; the top ten hold approximately 28%. Study-wide findings and caveats: Progressing and sustained-remission patients had different sampling times. Treatment saw public clonotypes, which were uncommon, either contract or stay stable.

Notes on this clone: What it binds is unknown.

The sequence came from a human donor with chronic lymphocytic leukemia. Sample: PBMCs, taken after 24 months of ibrutinib treatment.

The CDR3 nucleotides are TGCGCCAGCAGTCAAACCCGGGGGCACCTTTACCTCTACGAGCAGTACTTC. Translating it yields CASSQTRGHLYLYEQYF. This chain connects TRBV23-1 to TRBJ2-7, with D perhaps TRBD1 or TRBD2 (6 bases each). TRBV23-1 is an ORF for which the function is uncertain. V gave up 2 bases and J gave up 3 bases, with 20 bases separating them. The CDR3 is 17 residues long.